The subject of this entry is one T cell receptor beta chain. Antigen unknown. These data belong to a study of response to subunit inactivated influenza vaccine. TCRdb processed the RT-PCR reads anew with MiXCR; each CDR3 protein has one entry. Of fewer than 750,000 distinct CDR3 sequences in the sample, around 15% were seen once. CDR1 and CDR2 (germline): SGHTA, FQGNSA. Trimming stripped 2 bases from V and 2 bases from J, with 16 bases between. The CDR3 is 16 residues long. Study-wide findings and caveats: Each seasonal influenza vaccination recruits few new T cells, the authors suggested.

The chain employs TRBV7-2 and TRBJ2-7, with TRBD2 as a possible D gene (6 bases). This clonotype was sampled from a man over 45 who received an inactivated influenza vaccine. Source: PBMCs from blood, taken 11 to 12 days after vaccination. The CDR3 sequence: CASSLSGLAGPYEQYF. In DNA form, the CDR3 reads TGTGCCAGCAGCTTATCGGGGCTTGCGGGGCCCTACGAGCAGTACTTC.